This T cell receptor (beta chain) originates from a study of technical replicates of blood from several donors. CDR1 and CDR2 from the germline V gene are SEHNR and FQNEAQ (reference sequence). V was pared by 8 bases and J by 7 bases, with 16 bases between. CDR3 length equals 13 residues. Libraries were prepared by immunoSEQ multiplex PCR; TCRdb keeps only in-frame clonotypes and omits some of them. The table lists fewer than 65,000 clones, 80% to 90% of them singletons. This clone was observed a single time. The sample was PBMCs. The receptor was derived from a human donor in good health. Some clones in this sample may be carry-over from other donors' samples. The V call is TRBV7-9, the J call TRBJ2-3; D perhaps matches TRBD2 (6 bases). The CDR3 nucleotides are TGTGCCAGCGCCGGGCGGGACCTTTATACGCAGTATTTT. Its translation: CASAGRDLYTQYF.